This T cell receptor (beta chain) was observed in a study of T cells in Graves' hyperthyroidism and ophthalmopathy. For the study at large: Peripheral blood collection took place at initial diagnosis, before any treatment. Study results and caveats: Blood also held most thyroid clonotypes expanded beyond 0.001. The model predicted ophthalmopathy a median approximately 6 months before onset.

Amplified regions were TCR beta CDR3 sequences from RNA transcripts. First-round RT-PCR with HTBI primers amplified the TCR CDR3 region. TCRdb independently ran MiXCR on the multiplex PCR reads; one entry per CDR3 protein. The sample holds 500,000 to 650,000 distinct CDR3 sequences; 13% to 15% are singletons and the top ten take more than 11%. Germline V lookup: CDR1 SNHLY, CDR2 FYNNEI. Trimming took 7 bases from V and 4 from J, leaving 16 bases between them. The CDR3 has 14 amino acids. Stable hyperthyroidism: no ophthalmopathy progression over 18 months of follow-up. Only a few counts were recorded for this clonotype. Its antigen remains unidentified.

The receptor comes from a woman aged 40 to 50 with Graves' hyperthyroidism. The chain uses TRBV2 and TRBJ1-2; possible D gene TRBD1, 5 bases. Material: blood. The CDR3 bases are TGTGCCAGCATTAAAGTCCAGGGCGGCTATGGCTACACCTTC. Translation gives CASIKVQGGYGYTF. The complete variable domain, with remaining parts taken from reference TRBV2 and TRBJ1-2, reads EPEVTQTPSHQVTQMGQEVILRCVPISNHLYFYWYRQILGQKVEFLVSFYNNEISEKSEIFDDQFSVERPDGSNFTLKIRSTKLEDSAMYFCASIKVQGGYGYTFGSGTRLTVV.